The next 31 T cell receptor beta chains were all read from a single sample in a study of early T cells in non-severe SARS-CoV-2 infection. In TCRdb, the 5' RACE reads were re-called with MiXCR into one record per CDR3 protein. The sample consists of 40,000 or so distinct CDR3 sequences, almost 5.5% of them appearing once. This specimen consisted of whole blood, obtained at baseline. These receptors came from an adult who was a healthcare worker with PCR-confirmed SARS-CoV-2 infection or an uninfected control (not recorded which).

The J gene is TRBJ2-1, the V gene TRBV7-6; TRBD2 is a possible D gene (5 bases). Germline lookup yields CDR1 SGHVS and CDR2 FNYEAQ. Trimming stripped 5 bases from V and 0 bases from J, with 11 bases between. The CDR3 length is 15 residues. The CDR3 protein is CASSLEVSSYNEQFF. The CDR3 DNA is TGTGCCAGCAGCCTGGAGGTAAGCTCCTACAATGAGCAGTTCTTC.

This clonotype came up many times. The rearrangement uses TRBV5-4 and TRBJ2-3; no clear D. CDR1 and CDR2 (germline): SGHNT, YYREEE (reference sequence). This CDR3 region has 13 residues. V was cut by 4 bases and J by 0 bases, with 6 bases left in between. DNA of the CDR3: TGTGCCAGCAGCGCGGCTAGCACAGATACGCAGTATTTT. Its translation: CASSAASTDTQYF.

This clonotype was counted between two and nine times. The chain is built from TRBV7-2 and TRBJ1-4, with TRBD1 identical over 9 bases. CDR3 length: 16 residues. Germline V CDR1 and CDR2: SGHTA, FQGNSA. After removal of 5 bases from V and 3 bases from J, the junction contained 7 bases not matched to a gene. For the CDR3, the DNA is TGTGCCAGCAGCAAGCGGACAGGGGCTCCTAATGAAAAACTGTTTTTT. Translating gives CASSKRTGAPNEKLFF.

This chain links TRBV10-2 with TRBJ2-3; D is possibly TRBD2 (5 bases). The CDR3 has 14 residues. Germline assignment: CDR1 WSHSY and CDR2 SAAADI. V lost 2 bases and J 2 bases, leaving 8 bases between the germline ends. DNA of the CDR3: TGCGCCAGCAGTGAGGGGAGATACACAGATACGCAGTATTTT. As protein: CASSEGRYTDTQYF.

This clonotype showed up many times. CDR3 residues: CASMVELAGAEQYF. CDR3 DNA: TGTGCCAGCATGGTGGAACTAGCGGGAGCCGAGCAGTACTTC. The genes are TRBV11-2 and TRBJ2-7, with TRBD2 matching 11 bases. Germline V gives CDR1 SGHAT, CDR2 FQNNGV. The CDR3 is 14 amino acids. The ends lost 7 bases at V and 6 bases at J; junction bases unmatched: 8.

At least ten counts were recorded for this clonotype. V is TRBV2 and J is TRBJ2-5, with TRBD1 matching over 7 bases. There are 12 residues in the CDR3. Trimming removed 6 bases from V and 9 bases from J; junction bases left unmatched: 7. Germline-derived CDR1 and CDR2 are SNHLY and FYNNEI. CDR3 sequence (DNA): TGTGCCAGCAGCGGGACAGTTCACCCCCAGTACTTC. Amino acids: CASSGTVHPQYF. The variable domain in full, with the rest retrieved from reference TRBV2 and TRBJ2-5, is EPEVTQTPSHQVTQMGQEVILRCVPISNHLYFYWYRQILGQKVEFLVSFYNNEISEKSEIFDDQFSVERPDGSNFTLKIRSTKLEDSAMYFCASSGTVHPQYFGPGTRLLVL.

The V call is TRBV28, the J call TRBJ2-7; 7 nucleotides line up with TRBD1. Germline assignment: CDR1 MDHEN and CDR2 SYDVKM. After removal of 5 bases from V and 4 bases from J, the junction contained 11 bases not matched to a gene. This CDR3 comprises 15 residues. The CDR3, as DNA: TGTGCCAGCAGTAACCGGGACAGAAGGTCGTACGAGCAGTACTTC. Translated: CASSNRDRRSYEQYF. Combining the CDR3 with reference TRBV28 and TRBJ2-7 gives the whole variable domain DVKVTQSSRYLVKRTGEKVFLECVQDMDHENMFWYRQDPGLGLRLIYFSYDVKMKEKGDIPEGYSVSREKKERFSLILESASTNQTSMYLCASSNRDRRSYEQYFGPGTRLTVT.

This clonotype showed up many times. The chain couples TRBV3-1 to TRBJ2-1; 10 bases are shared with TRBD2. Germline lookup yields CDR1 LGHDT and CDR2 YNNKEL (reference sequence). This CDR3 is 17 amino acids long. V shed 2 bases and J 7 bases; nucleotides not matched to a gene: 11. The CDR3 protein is CASSQPGVGLAPNEQFF. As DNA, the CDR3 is TGTGCCAGCAGCCAACCAGGAGTGGGACTAGCGCCAAATGAGCAGTTCTTC.

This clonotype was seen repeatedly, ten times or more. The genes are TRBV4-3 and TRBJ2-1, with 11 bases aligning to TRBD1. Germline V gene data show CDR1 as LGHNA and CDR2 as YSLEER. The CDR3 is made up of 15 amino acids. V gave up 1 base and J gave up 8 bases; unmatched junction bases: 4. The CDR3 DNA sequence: TGCGCCAGCAGCCAAGTCGGGACAGGGGGGCATGAGCAGTTCTTC. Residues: CASSQVGTGGHEQFF.

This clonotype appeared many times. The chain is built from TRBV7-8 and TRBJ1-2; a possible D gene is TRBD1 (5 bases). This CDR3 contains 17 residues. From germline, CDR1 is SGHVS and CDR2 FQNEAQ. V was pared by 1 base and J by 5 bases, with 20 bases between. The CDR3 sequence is CASSLEGASVGPYGYTF. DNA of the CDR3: TGTGCCAGCAGCTTAGAAGGTGCGTCTGTGGGGCCTTATGGCTACACCTTC.

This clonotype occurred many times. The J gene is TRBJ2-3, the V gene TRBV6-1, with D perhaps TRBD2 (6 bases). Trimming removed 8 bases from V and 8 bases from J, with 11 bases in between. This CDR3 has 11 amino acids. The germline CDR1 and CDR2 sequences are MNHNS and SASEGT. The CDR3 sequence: CASWNGGTQYF. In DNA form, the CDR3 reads TGTGCCAGCTGGAACGGGGGTACGCAGTATTTT.

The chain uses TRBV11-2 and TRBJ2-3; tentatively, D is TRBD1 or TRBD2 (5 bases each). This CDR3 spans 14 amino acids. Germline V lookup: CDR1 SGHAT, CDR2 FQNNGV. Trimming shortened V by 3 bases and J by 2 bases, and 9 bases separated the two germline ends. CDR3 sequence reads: CASSFGGNTDTQYF. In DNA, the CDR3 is TGTGCCAGCAGCTTTGGGGGAAACACAGATACGCAGTATTTT.

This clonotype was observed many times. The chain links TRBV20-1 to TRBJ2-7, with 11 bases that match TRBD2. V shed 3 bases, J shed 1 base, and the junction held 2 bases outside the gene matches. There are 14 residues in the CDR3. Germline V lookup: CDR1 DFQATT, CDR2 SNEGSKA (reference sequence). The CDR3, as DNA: TGCAGTGCTAGGGTAGCGGGAGGGTCCTACGAGCAGTACGTC. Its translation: CSARVAGGSYEQYV.

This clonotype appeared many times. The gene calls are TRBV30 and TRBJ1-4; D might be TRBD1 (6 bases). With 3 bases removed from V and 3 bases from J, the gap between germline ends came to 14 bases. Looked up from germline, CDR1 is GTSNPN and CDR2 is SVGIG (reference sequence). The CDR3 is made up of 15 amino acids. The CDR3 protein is CAWRANRAANEKLFF. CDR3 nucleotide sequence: TGTGCCTGGAGGGCCAACAGGGCGGCTAATGAAAAACTGTTTTTT.

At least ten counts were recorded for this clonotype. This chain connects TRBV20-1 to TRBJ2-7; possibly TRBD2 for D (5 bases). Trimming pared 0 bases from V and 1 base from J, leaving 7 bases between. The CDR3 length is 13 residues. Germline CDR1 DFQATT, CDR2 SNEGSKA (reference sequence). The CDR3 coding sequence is TGCAGTGCTAGAGAGGTAGCGTCCTACGAGCAGTACGTC. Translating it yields CSAREVASYEQYV.

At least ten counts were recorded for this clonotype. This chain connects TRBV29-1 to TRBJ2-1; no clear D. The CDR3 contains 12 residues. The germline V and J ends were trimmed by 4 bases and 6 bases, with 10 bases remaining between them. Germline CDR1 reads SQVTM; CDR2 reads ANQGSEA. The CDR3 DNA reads TGCAGCGTTGTCCCGGCCAGCAATGAGCAGTTCTTC. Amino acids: CSVVPASNEQFF.

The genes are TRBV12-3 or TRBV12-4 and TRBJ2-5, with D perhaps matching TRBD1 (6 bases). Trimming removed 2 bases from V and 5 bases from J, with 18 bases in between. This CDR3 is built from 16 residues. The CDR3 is CASSLSGAGVLETQYF. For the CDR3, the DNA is TGTGCCAGCAGTTTATCAGGGGCCGGAGTGCTGGAGACCCAGTACTTC.

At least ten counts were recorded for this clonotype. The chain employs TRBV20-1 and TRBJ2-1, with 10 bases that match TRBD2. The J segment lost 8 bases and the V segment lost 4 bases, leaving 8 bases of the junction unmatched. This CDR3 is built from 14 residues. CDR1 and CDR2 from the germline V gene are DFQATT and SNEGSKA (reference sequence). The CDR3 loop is CSAILAGVGDEQFF. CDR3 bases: TGCAGTGCTATTCTAGCGGGAGTAGGGGATGAGCAGTTCTTC.

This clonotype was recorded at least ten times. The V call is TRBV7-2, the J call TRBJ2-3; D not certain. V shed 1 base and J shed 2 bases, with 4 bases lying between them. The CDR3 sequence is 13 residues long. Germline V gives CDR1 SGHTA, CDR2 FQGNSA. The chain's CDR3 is CASSLDNTDTQYF. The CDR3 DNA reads TGTGCCAGCAGCTTAGACAACACAGATACGCAGTATTTT.

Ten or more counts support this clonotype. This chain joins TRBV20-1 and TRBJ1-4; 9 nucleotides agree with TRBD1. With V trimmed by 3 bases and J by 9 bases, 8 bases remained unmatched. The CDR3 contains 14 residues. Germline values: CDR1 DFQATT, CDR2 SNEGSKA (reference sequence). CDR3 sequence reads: CSASFGTGRKKLFF. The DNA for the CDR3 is TGCAGTGCTAGTTTCGGGACAGGGCGTAAAAAACTGTTTTTT.

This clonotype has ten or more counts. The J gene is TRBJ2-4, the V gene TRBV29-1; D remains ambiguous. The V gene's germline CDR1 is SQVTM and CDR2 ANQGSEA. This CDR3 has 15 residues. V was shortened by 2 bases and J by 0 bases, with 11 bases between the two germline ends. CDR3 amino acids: CSVESSGRAKNIQYF. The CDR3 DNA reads TGCAGCGTTGAATCATCGGGCAGAGCCAAAAACATTCAGTACTTC.

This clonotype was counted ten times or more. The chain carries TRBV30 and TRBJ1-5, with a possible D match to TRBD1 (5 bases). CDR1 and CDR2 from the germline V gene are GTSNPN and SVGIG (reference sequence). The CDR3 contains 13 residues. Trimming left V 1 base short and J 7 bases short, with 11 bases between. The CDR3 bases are TGTGCCTGGAGTGGTAGGGACGCCCAGCCCCAGCATTTT. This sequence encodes CAWSGRDAQPQHF. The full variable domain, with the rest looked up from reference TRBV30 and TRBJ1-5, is SQTIHQWPATLVQPVGSPLSLECTVEGTSNPNLYWYRQAAGRGLQLLFYSVGIGQISSEVPQNLSASRPQDRQFILSSKKLLLSDSGFYLCAWSGRDAQPQHFGDGTRLSIL.

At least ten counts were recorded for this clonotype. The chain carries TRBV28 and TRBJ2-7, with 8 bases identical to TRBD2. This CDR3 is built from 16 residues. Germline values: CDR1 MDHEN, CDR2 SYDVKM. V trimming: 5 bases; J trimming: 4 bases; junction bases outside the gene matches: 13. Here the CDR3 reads CASSPQIAGLLYEQYF. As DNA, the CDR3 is TGTGCCAGCAGTCCTCAAATAGCGGGATTACTTTACGAGCAGTACTTC.

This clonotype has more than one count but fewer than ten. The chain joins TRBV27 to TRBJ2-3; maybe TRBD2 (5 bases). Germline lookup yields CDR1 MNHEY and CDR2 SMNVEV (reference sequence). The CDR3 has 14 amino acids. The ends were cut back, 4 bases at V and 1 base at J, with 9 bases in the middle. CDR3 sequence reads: CASSSGGRTDTQYF. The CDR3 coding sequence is TGTGCCAGCAGTTCAGGAGGCCGCACAGATACGCAGTATTTT.

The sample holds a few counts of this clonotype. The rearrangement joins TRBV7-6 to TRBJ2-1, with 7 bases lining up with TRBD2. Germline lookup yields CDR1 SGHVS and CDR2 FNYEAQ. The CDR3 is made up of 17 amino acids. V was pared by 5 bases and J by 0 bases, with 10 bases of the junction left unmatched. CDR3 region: CASSLSFGRSSYNEQFF. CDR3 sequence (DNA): TGTGCCAGCAGCCTCTCGTTCGGGAGGAGCTCCTACAATGAGCAGTTCTTC.

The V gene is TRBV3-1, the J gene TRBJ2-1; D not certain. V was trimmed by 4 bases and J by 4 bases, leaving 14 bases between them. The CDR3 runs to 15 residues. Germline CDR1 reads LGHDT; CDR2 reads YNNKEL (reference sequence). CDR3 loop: CASSRISAQYNEQFF. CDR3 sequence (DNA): TGTGCCAGCAGCCGAATAAGCGCCCAATACAATGAGCAGTTCTTC.

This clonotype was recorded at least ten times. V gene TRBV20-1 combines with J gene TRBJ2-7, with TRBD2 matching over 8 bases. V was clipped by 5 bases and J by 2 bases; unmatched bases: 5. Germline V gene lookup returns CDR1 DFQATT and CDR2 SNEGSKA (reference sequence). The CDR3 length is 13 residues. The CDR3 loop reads CSAGGTRAYEQYF. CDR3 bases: TGCAGTGCTGGCGGGACTAGGGCCTACGAGCAGTACTTC.

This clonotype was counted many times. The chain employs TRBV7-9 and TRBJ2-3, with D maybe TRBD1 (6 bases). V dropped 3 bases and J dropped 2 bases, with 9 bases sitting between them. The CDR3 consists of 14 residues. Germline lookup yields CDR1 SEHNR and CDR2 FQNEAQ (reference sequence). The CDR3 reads CASSLGAVTDTQYF. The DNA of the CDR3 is TGTGCCAGCAGCTTGGGGGCGGTCACAGATACGCAGTATTTT.

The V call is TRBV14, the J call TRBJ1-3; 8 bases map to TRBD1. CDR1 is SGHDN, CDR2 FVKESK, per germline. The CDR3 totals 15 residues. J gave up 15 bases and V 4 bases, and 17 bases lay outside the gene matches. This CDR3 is CASSPPGILQGVRYF. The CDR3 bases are TGTGCCAGCAGCCCCCCCGGGATCTTACAGGGGGTCAGATATTTT.

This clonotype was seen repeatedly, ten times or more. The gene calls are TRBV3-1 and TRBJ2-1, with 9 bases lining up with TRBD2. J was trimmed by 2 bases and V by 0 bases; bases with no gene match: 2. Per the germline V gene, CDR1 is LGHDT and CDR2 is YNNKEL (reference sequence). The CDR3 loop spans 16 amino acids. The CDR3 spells CASSQEAGGAYNEQFF. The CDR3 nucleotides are TGTGCCAGCAGCCAAGAAGCGGGAGGAGCCTACAATGAGCAGTTCTTC.

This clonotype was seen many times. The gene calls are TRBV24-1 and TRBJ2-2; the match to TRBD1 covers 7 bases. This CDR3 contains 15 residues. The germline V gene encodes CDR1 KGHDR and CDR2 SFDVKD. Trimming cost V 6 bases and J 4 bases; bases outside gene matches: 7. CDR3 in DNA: TGTGCCACCAGTCCGGGACAGAAGGCCACCGGGGAGCTGTTTTTT. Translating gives CATSPGQKATGELFF.